This T cell receptor (beta chain) was retrieved from a study of blood T cells in healthy people across ages. General study points: Both higher diversity and more naive CD4+ cells marked long-lived donors when set against aged donors. Shifts in expanded clonotypes may have been confounded by donor CMV status, which was unknown.

Notes on this clonotype: What it recognizes is unknown. Germline and junction disagree at one end, which may indicate a read error.

The people who gave samples were healthy Caucasians from Russia, aged roughly 6 to 95. Using a J-beta primer mix together with a sample-barcoded 5' primer, a second PCR was run for about 7 to 12 cycles. Each cDNA molecule, via a template-switch adaptor with 12 random nucleotides, was tagged. MiXCR, applied by TCRdb to the 5' RACE reads, yields one record per CDR3 protein. The sample has 650,000 to 1,000,000 distinct CDR3 sequences; approximately 35% are singletons. The CDR3 is 16 amino acids. The clonotype comes from a man aged 18 to 29 in good health. The chain joins TRBV12-3 or TRBV12-4 to TRBJ2-3; 8 bases map to TRBD1. Sequenced: blood. CDR3 protein: CASSPQGARRADTEYF. Written as DNA, the CDR3 is TGTGCCAGCAGTCCCCAGGGGGCGCGTAGGGCAGATACGGAGTATTTT.